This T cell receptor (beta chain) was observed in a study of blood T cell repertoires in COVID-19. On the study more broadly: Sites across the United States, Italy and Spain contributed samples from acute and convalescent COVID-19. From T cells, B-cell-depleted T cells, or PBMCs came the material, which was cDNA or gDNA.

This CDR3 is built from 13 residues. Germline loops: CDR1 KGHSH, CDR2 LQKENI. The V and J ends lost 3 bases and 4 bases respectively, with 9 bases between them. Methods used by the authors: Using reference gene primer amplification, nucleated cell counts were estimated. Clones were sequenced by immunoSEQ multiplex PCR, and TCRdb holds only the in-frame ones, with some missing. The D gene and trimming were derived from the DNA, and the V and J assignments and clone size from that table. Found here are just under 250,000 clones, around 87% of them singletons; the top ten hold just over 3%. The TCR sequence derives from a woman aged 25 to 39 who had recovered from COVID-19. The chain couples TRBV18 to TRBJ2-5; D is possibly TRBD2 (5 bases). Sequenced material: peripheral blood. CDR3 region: CASSPGERETQYF. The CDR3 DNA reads TGTGCCAGCTCACCCGGGGAGCGAGAGACCCAGTACTTC.